What follows are 21 T cell receptor beta chains derived from one specimen sequenced in a study of radiation and T cells in renal cell carcinoma. Clones were read by immunoSEQ multiplex PCR, and TCRdb kept only the in-frame ones, dropping some. This sample has approximately 150,000 clones, with 86% found just once. Time point denoted: blood 4 weeks post-SBRT, at nephrectomy. Treatment denoted: 15 Gy SBRT to primary tumor, nephrectomy 4 weeks later. The specimen comprised blood, sampled from a patient whose treatment included radiotherapy and nephrectomy. Receptor source: a woman in her forties or fifties with renal cell carcinoma.

This clone was picked up one time. The rearrangement links TRBV25-1 to TRBJ2-7; D gene ambiguous. Per the germline V gene, CDR1 is MGHDK and CDR2 is SYGVNS. The CDR3 runs to 11 residues. The V and J ends lost 5 bases and 5 bases respectively, with 7 bases between them. CDR3 residues: CASSLAHEQYF. As DNA, the CDR3 is TGTGCCAGCAGTTTAGCCCACGAGCAGTACTTC.

The CDR3 region has the DNA TGTGCCAGCAGCCCCTATTTAGCGGGGATTCTTGAGCAGTACTTC. As protein: CASSPYLAGILEQYF. The chain couples TRBV11-2 to TRBJ2-7, with 8 bases identical to TRBD2. With 5 bases clipped from V and 7 bases from J, the junction kept 13 bases outside the gene matches. Germline V gene data show CDR1 as SGHAT and CDR2 as FQNNGV. CDR3 size: 15 residues.

The CDR3: CASSPPLGLAGKYEQYF. In DNA, the CDR3 is TGTGCCAGCTCACCACCCCTAGGACTAGCGGGGAAGTACGAGCAGTACTTC. V usage is TRBV18 and J usage is TRBJ2-7; 12 bases are shared with TRBD2. CDR3 length equals 17 residues. Germline-derived CDR1 and CDR2 are KGHSH and LQKENI. V dropped 0 bases and J dropped 4; count of bases not matched to a gene: 7.

Written as DNA, the CDR3 is TGTGCCACCAGCAGAGTATCCGGGGGGGCCTCCGGGGAGCTGTTTTTT. Its translation: CATSRVSGGASGELFF. The chain has TRBV15 and TRBJ2-2; 8 nucleotides match TRBD2. The CDR3 consists of 16 residues. Trimming at V came to 1 base and at J to 6 bases, leaving 7 bases not matched to a gene. Germline CDR1 and CDR2: LNHNV and YYDKDF (reference sequence). Supplemented by reference TRBV15 and TRBJ2-2, the full variable domain reads DAMVIQNPRYQVTQFGKPVTLSCSQTLNHNVMYWYQQKSSQAPKLLFHYYDKDFNNEADTPDNFQSRRPNTSFCFLDIRSPGLGDTAMYLCATSRVSGGASGELFFGEGSRLTVL.

The chain has TRBV2 and TRBJ1-2, with D perhaps TRBD1 (6 bases). CDR1 is SNHLY, CDR2 FYNNEI, per germline. Deletions cut 9 bases from V and 8 bases from J, with 25 bases between. The CDR3 spans 15 residues. The CDR3 region is CARPSVGGRIFGYTF. The CDR3 coding sequence is TGTGCCAGACCCTCTGTCGGGGGGCGTATCTTCGGCTACACCTTC.

This chain uses TRBV4-1 with TRBJ1-1, with TRBD1 as a possible D gene (6 bases). CDR1 and CDR2 from the germline V gene are MGHRA and YSYEKL. CDR3 length: 14 amino acids. Trimming shortened V by 7 bases and J by 5 bases, and 17 bases separated the two germline ends. The CDR3 DNA follows: TGCGCCAGCAACAAGATAGGGGGATGGACTGAAGCTTTCTTT. Its protein product is CASNKIGGWTEAFF.

The V and J genes are TRBV1 and TRBJ1-2. TRBV1 corresponds to a pseudogene. This CDR3 has 16 residues. The CDR3 bases are TGCACCAGCAGCCAAGAAATTAAGGAGAAAGACTATGGCTACACCTTC. Encoded protein: CTSSQEIKEKDYGYTF.

CDR3 in amino acids: CASSGSSARASEQYF. DNA of the CDR3: TGTGCCAGCAGCGGTTCGTCGGCCAGGGCGAGCGAGCAGTACTTC. This chain links TRBV7-2 with TRBJ2-7; maybe TRBD1 (5 bases). The CDR3 has 15 amino acids. Germline CDR1 reads SGHTA; CDR2 reads FQGNSA. V was shortened by 5 bases and J by 6 bases, with 20 bases between the two germline ends.

The chain employs TRBV6-5 and TRBJ1-3, with D perhaps TRBD1 (6 bases). V was cut by 8 bases and J by 4 bases, with 12 bases left in between. Germline values: CDR1 MNHEY, CDR2 SVGAGI. The CDR3 spans 13 residues. DNA of the CDR3: TGTGCCAGCTTACAGGGTTCAGGAAACACCATATATTTT. Translating it yields CASLQGSGNTIYF.

There are a few counts of this clone. The chain couples TRBV7-9 to TRBJ2-1; D not certain. Trimming cost V 1 base and J 3 bases, with 7 bases left between them. Germline V CDR1 and CDR2: SEHNR, FQNEAQ (reference sequence). This CDR3 comprises 14 residues. CDR3: CASSLERYYNEQFF. The CDR3 DNA reads as TGTGCCAGCAGCTTAGAGAGATACTACAATGAGCAGTTCTTC. Filled out from reference TRBV7-9 and TRBJ2-1, the complete variable domain reads DTGVSQNPRHKITKRGQNVTFRCDPISEHNRLYWYRQTLGQGPEFLTYFQNEAQLEKSRLLSDRFSAERPKGSFSTLEIQRTEQGDSAMYLCASSLERYYNEQFFGPGTRLTVL.

V and J are TRBV9 and TRBJ1-5; D remains unclear. The CDR3 extends over 15 amino acids. Germline CDR1 reads SGDLS; CDR2 reads YYNGEE. Deletions cut 4 bases from V and 6 bases from J, with 17 bases between. The CDR3 spells CASSPGGLYVQPQHF. The CDR3 nucleotides are TGTGCCAGCAGCCCCGGCGGCCTCTACGTTCAGCCCCAGCATTTT.

The chain has TRBV7-2 and TRBJ2-7; D uncertain. The CDR3 loop spans 13 amino acids. V was shortened by 3 bases and J by 5 bases, with 11 bases between the two germline ends. CDR1 SGHTA and CDR2 FQGNSA come from the germline V gene. CDR3 sequence: CASSFRVLNEQYF. CDR3 in DNA: TGTGCCAGCAGCTTTCGCGTCCTCAACGAGCAGTACTTC.

This sequence joins TRBV7-9 and TRBJ1-4; 8 bases line up with TRBD1. CDR3 size: 15 residues. The V gene's germline CDR1 is SEHNR and CDR2 FQNEAQ (reference sequence). V dropped 5 bases and J dropped 8; count of bases not matched to a gene: 10. CDR3 protein: CASSTEQGANEKLFF. The CDR3 DNA reads as TGTGCCAGCAGCACTGAGCAGGGGGCAAACGAAAAACTGTTTTTT.

The chain couples TRBV28 to TRBJ1-1, with 7 positions matching TRBD1. CDR1 is MDHEN, CDR2 SYDVKM, per germline. The CDR3 has 14 residues. V gave up 5 bases and J gave up 4 bases; unmatched junction bases: 7. The CDR3 reads CASSRQGRITEAFF. CDR3 bases: TGTGCCAGCAGTAGACAGGGACGAATCACTGAAGCTTTCTTT. The whole variable domain, remainder taken from reference TRBV28 and TRBJ1-1, is DVKVTQSSRYLVKRTGEKVFLECVQDMDHENMFWYRQDPGLGLRLIYFSYDVKMKEKGDIPEGYSVSREKKERFSLILESASTNQTSMYLCASSRQGRITEAFFGQGTRLTVV.

The chain links TRBV28 to TRBJ2-5, with TRBD2 identical over 7 bases. The germline V gene encodes CDR1 MDHEN and CDR2 SYDVKM. V lost 6 bases to trimming and J lost 2 bases; unmatched junction nucleotides: 6. This CDR3 spans 14 amino acids. The chain's CDR3 is CASRPGDYQETQYF. In DNA form, the CDR3 reads TGTGCCAGCAGACCGGGGGACTATCAAGAGACCCAGTACTTC. The whole variable domain, filled in from reference TRBV28 and TRBJ2-5, reads DVKVTQSSRYLVKRTGEKVFLECVQDMDHENMFWYRQDPGLGLRLIYFSYDVKMKEKGDIPEGYSVSREKKERFSLILESASTNQTSMYLCASRPGDYQETQYFGPGTRLLVL.

V gene TRBV7-2 combines with J gene TRBJ1-4, with a tentative D call TRBD1 (5 bases). The V gene's germline CDR1 is SGHTA and CDR2 FQGNSA. CDR3 length: 14 amino acids. V dropped 5 bases and J dropped 5 bases, with 12 bases sitting between them. Written as DNA, the CDR3 is TGTGCCAGCAGCCAGGGACCTCCGAATGAAAAACTGTTTTTT. This sequence encodes CASSQGPPNEKLFF.

V and J are TRBV5-1 and TRBJ2-1; tentatively, D is TRBD2 (5 bases). The V gene's germline CDR1 is SGHRS and CDR2 YFSETQ. Deletions cut 0 bases from V and 7 bases from J, with 8 bases between. The CDR3 extends over 13 amino acids. CDR3 in DNA: TGCGCCAGCAGCTTGGCCGGCGGGAATGAGCAGTTCTTC. The encoded protein is CASSLAGGNEQFF.

This clone was observed a single time. The chain uses TRBV4-3 and TRBJ1-4; D is perhaps TRBD1 (5 bases). Deletions cut 11 bases from V and 5 bases from J, with 15 bases between. From germline, CDR1 is LGHNA and CDR2 YSLEER. The CDR3 sequence is 13 residues long. The CDR3 DNA sequence: TGCGCCGTCAGCCCAGGGTTAAATGAAAAACTGTTTTTT. Translated, it gives CAVSPGLNEKLFF.

The rearrangement joins TRBV28 to TRBJ1-3, with 8 bases aligning to TRBD1. The J segment lost 1 base and the V segment lost 5 bases, leaving 19 bases of the junction unmatched. CDR3 length: 20 amino acids. Germline-derived CDR1 and CDR2 are MDHEN and SYDVKM. This CDR3 is CASSLREFGQGAWSGNTIYF. Here the CDR3 DNA reads TGTGCCAGCAGTCTTCGCGAATTCGGACAGGGAGCGTGGTCTGGAAACACCATATATTTT.

V gene TRBV7-9 combines with J gene TRBJ1-4; D not resolved. V lost 5 bases and J lost 6, with 7 bases in between. This CDR3 contains 12 residues. Per germline, CDR1 SEHNR and CDR2 FQNEAQ (reference sequence). The CDR3 DNA sequence: TGTGCCAGCAGCCCAACAGATGAAAAACTGTTTTTT. This gives the protein CASSPTDEKLFF.

The chain joins TRBV28 to TRBJ1-5, with TRBD1 matching over 7 bases. The CDR3 contains 15 residues. V lost 6 bases to trimming and J lost 3 bases; unmatched junction nucleotides: 8. Per the germline V gene, CDR1 is MDHEN and CDR2 is SYDVKM. CDR3 sequence reads: CASRSTGFSNQPQHF. CDR3 nucleotide sequence: TGTGCCAGCAGATCGACAGGGTTTTCCAATCAGCCCCAGCATTTT.